The clone carrying this T cell receptor (beta chain) showed up just once. As processed by the authors: Amplification from reference gene primers served as the basis for estimated nucleated cell counts. Profiled with immunoSEQ multiplex PCR; TCRdb holds only in-frame clones, not every one. The V and J calls and clone size are taken from that table; D and trimming were inferred from the DNA. The sample comprises 45,000 to 65,000 clones, around 90% of which are singletons, and about a quarter rests with the top ten. This sample is part of a study of blood T cell repertoires in COVID-19. Study summary: The samples span acute and convalescent COVID-19 from the United States, Italy and Spain. Sources were T cells, B-cell-depleted T cells, or PBMCs; the material itself was cDNA or gDNA.

Trimming left V 3 bases short and J 0 bases short, with 7 bases between. The CDR3 is 14 amino acids. Looked up from germline, CDR1 is WNHNN and CDR2 is SYGVQD (reference sequence). The J gene is TRBJ2-3, the V gene TRBV10-1, with a possible D match to TRBD1 (5 bases). The sequenced material came from peripheral blood. This TCR was recovered from a human donor in a cohort sampled during active COVID-19. CDR3 DNA sequence: TGCGCCAGCAGTGACCGGACAAGCACAGATACGCAGTATTTT. Translated, it gives CASSDRTSTDTQYF.